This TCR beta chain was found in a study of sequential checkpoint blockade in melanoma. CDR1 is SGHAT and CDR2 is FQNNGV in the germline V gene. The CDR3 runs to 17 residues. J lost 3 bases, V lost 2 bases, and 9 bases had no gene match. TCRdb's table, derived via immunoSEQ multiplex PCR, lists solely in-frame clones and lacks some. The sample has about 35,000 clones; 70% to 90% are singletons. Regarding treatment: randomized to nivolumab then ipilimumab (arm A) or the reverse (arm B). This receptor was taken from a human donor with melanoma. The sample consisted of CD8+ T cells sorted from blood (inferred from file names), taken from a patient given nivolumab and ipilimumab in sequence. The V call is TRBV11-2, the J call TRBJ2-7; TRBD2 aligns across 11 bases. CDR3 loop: CASSLFPTSGTYYEQYF. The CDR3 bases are TGTGCCAGCAGCTTATTCCCGACTAGCGGGACTTACTACGAGCAGTACTTC.